What follows are 32 T cell receptor beta chains derived from one specimen sequenced in a study of CD8 T cells in Susac syndrome. Reverse transcription of roughly 0.5 to 1 ug RNA used random hexamers. TCRdb re-derived calls from the immunoSEQ multiplex PCR reads in MiXCR, one entry per CDR3 protein. The sample carries roughly 52,000 distinct CDR3 sequences, around 95% recorded once. Sequenced: CD8+ T cells from PBMCs. These receptors originate from a human donor with Susac syndrome.

The gene calls are TRBV4-1 and TRBJ1-5; possibly TRBD1 for D (5 bases). The CDR3 has 13 residues. V lost 2 bases and J 5 bases, leaving 7 bases between the germline ends. The germline CDR1 and CDR2 sequences are MGHRA and YSYEKL. The CDR3 here is CASSQPGDQPQHF. The CDR3 nucleotides are TGCGCCAGCAGCCAACCGGGGGATCAGCCCCAGCATTTT.

The chain has TRBV4-1 and TRBJ1-1, with TRBD1 matching over 7 bases. CDR3 size: 16 residues. The J segment lost 3 bases and the V segment lost 2 bases, leaving 9 bases of the junction unmatched. Per germline, CDR1 MGHRA and CDR2 YSYEKL. CDR3 residues: CASSQRQGRGDTEAFF. The CDR3 nucleotides read TGCGCCAGCAGCCAAAGACAGGGCCGGGGTGACACTGAAGCTTTCTTT.

This rearrangement joins TRBV20-1 to TRBJ1-2; D is perhaps TRBD1 (6 bases). Trimming removed 4 bases at V and 4 bases at J, with 19 bases between. The CDR3 length is 15 residues. From germline, CDR1 is DFQATT and CDR2 SNEGSKA (reference sequence). CDR3 nucleotides: TGCAGTGCTAATAGAAGGACAGCGACCCTCTATGGCTACACCTTC. It codes for CSANRRTATLYGYTF.

The chain has TRBV20-1 and TRBJ1-1, with D hard to call. From germline, CDR1 is DFQATT and CDR2 SNEGSKA (reference sequence). V lost 4 bases and J 2 bases, leaving 11 bases between the germline ends. The CDR3 is 13 residues long. CDR3 region: CSAISEFNTEAFF. In DNA, the CDR3 is TGCAGTGCTATTTCGGAGTTCAACACTGAAGCTTTCTTT.

The rearrangement uses TRBV29-1 and TRBJ1-2; possibly TRBD1 for D (5 bases). This CDR3 has 12 residues. Trimming took off 3 bases at V and 6 bases at J, with 11 bases between the two ends. CDR1 is SQVTM, CDR2 ANQGSEA, per germline. For the CDR3, the DNA is TGCAGCGTTGAGATTCGGGGGAATGGCTACACCTTC. Translation gives CSVEIRGNGYTF.

The genes are TRBV4-3 and TRBJ1-5; D gene unclear. Germline V gene data show CDR1 as LGHNA and CDR2 as YSLEER. The CDR3 loop spans 15 amino acids. The V end lost 2 bases, the J end lost 5 bases, and 13 bases lay between the germline ends. CDR3 nucleotide sequence: TGCGCCAGCAGCCAATCCTCGGGAGGGTATCAGCCCCAGCATTTT. Translating gives CASSQSSGGYQPQHF.

This clonotype appeared once. The genes are TRBV19 and TRBJ1-6; D remains unclear. CDR1 LNHDA and CDR2 SQIVND come from the germline V gene (reference sequence). CDR3 size: 14 residues. V was cut by 3 bases and J by 10 bases, with 13 bases left in between. CDR3 sequence reads: CASSMTALRSPLHF. The CDR3 coding sequence is TGTGCCAGTAGTATGACGGCTCTTCGATCACCCCTCCACTTT.

This chain links TRBV6-6 with TRBJ2-7, with 10 bases aligning to TRBD1. Germline V gene sequence: CDR1 MNHNY, CDR2 SVGAGI (reference sequence). V was clipped by 3 bases and J by 3 bases; unmatched bases: 2. The CDR3 is made up of 14 amino acids. The CDR3 sequence: CASSYRDRGYEQYF. DNA of the CDR3: TGTGCCAGCAGTTATCGGGACAGGGGCTACGAGCAGTACTTC.

The V call is TRBV29-1, the J call TRBJ2-7, with D unresolved. Germline loops: CDR1 SQVTM, CDR2 ANQGSEA. The V end lost 0 bases, the J end lost 0 bases, and 6 bases lay between the germline ends. The CDR3 contains 13 residues. CDR3: CSVEDAGSYEQYF. The CDR3 DNA is TGCAGCGTTGAAGATGCCGGCTCCTACGAGCAGTACTTC.

About this clonotype: An end of the junction does not agree with germline; a read error may underlie this. The chain is built from TRBV5-6 and TRBJ2-1, with TRBD1 matching over 11 bases. The CDR3 runs 15 residues. Germline CDR1 SGHDT, CDR2 YYEEEE. The CDR3 spells CASSYGQGAQDEQLF. The DNA of the CDR3 is TGTGCCAGCAGCTATGGACAGGGGGCGCAAGATGAGCAGCTCTTC.

This chain connects TRBV29-1 to TRBJ1-3; D is unclear. V gave up 4 bases and J gave up 0 bases, with 4 bases separating them. The CDR3 contains 12 residues. CDR1 is SQVTM and CDR2 is ANQGSEA in the germline V gene. DNA for the CDR3: TGCAGCGTTGTAGACTCTGGAAACACCATATATTTT. Its protein product is CSVVDSGNTIYF.

CDR3 nucleotides: TGTGCCACCAGCAGAGAACCGGGACTAGCGGGGGAGATCACAGATACGCAGTATTTT. Protein product: CATSREPGLAGEITDTQYF. V is TRBV15 and J is TRBJ2-3; 14 bases align to TRBD2. V lost 0 bases, J lost 2 bases, and 7 bases stayed unmatched. The CDR3 runs 19 residues. CDR1 LNHNV and CDR2 YYDKDF come from the germline V gene (reference sequence).

This chain joins TRBV4-1 and TRBJ2-5, with D maybe TRBD1 (5 bases). Germline lookup yields CDR1 MGHRA and CDR2 YSYEKL. V was shortened by 2 bases and J by 2 bases, with 15 bases between the two germline ends. The length of the CDR3 is 16 residues. The CDR3 region has the DNA TGCGCCAGCAGCCAAACTCTCCAGGGAAATCAAGAGACCCAGTACTTC. It specifies CASSQTLQGNQETQYF.

The J gene is TRBJ2-7, the V gene TRBV9; D tentatively reads TRBD1 or TRBD2 (5 bases each). CDR1 is SGDLS, CDR2 YYNGEE, per germline. Trimming pared 5 bases from V and 7 bases from J, leaving 19 bases between. This CDR3 is built from 14 residues. The CDR3, as DNA: TGTGCCAGCAGTTTACACGGGGCGCCGGGGGAGCAGTACTTC. Its protein is CASSLHGAPGEQYF.

This chain uses TRBV5-4 with TRBJ2-2, with D unresolved. Trimming took off 0 bases at V and 8 bases at J, with 5 bases between the two ends. The CDR3 length is 12 residues. Per germline, CDR1 SGHNT and CDR2 YYREEE (reference sequence). In DNA form, the CDR3 reads TGTGCCAGCAGCTTGGTCATGGGGGAGCTGTTTTTT. This gives the protein CASSLVMGELFF.

This chain connects TRBV4-1 to TRBJ2-7, with TRBD1 matching 8 bases. After removal of 2 bases from V and 7 bases from J, the junction contained 13 bases not matched to a gene. In germline, CDR1 is MGHRA, CDR2 YSYEKL. The CDR3 loop spans 16 amino acids. For the CDR3, the DNA is TGCGCCAGCAGCCAACAAAAATGGACAGGGTCAAAAGAGCAGTACTTC. Translation: CASSQQKWTGSKEQYF.

The chain is built from TRBV29-1 and TRBJ1-4; unclear D gene. Trimming took off 2 bases at V and 4 bases at J, with 11 bases between the two ends. The CDR3 runs to 14 residues. Per germline, CDR1 SQVTM and CDR2 ANQGSEA. The DNA for the CDR3 is TGCAGCGTTGAAATAAATCAGATTAATGAAAAACTGTTTTTT. Translated, it gives CSVEINQINEKLFF. The full variable domain, with the rest looked up from reference TRBV29-1 and TRBJ1-4, is SAVISQKPSRDICQRGTSLTIQCQVDSQVTMMFWYRQQPGQSLTLIATANQGSEATYESGFVIDKFPISRPNLTFSTLTVSNMSPEDSSIYLCSVEINQINEKLFFGSGTQLSVL.

This chain links TRBV14 with TRBJ1-1, with D perhaps matching TRBD1 (5 bases). Germline assignment: CDR1 SGHDN and CDR2 FVKESK. V was clipped by 0 bases and J by 1 base, with 9 bases between them. This CDR3 has 15 residues. CDR3 in amino acids: CASSQDQGKNTEAFF. The CDR3, as DNA: TGTGCCAGCAGCCAAGATCAGGGCAAGAACACTGAAGCTTTCTTT.

This rearrangement joins TRBV30 to TRBJ2-5; 7 bases match TRBD1. With 1 base clipped from V and 1 base from J, the junction kept 6 bases outside the gene matches. There are 15 residues in the CDR3. The germline CDR1 and CDR2 sequences are GTSNPN and SVGIG (reference sequence). In nucleotides, the CDR3 is TGTGCCTGGAGTGCCCCAGGGGGACGCCAAGAGACCCAGTACTTC. Translated, it gives CAWSAPGGRQETQYF.

V gene TRBV12-3 or TRBV12-4 combines with J gene TRBJ1-5, with 9 nucleotides matching TRBD1. This CDR3 is 15 amino acids long. The V gene end was trimmed by 5 bases and the J gene end by 6 bases; junction bases not matched to a gene: 8. CDR3 nucleotides: TGTGCCAGCAGTACAGAACAGGGGGCGGGTCAGCCCCAGCATTTT. Its translation is CASSTEQGAGQPQHF.

This rearrangement joins TRBV20-1 to TRBJ2-7; possible D gene TRBD1, 5 bases. Germline loops: CDR1 DFQATT, CDR2 SNEGSKA (reference sequence). V gave up 0 bases and J gave up 5 bases, with 17 bases separating them. This CDR3 spans 15 amino acids. CDR3 sequence (DNA): TGCAGTGCTAGAGATCTAATCGGCAGGGTGGACGAGCAGTACTTC. Its translation is CSARDLIGRVDEQYF.

This clonotype appeared a single time. V usage is TRBV9 and J usage is TRBJ2-1, with D tentatively TRBD2 (6 bases). The germline gives CDR1 SGDLS, CDR2 YYNGEE. The CDR3 consists of 14 residues. The ends were cut back, 6 bases at V and 4 bases at J, with 14 bases in the middle. CDR3 sequence (DNA): TGTGCCAGCATGCCGGGGGATTCTTACAATGAGCAGTTCTTC. It yields the protein CASMPGDSYNEQFF.

The rearrangement uses TRBV15 and TRBJ2-1, with D possibly TRBD1 on 5 matching bases. CDR1 LNHNV and CDR2 YYDKDF come from the germline V gene (reference sequence). The CDR3 runs to 14 residues. The V end was cut by 2 bases, the J end by 9 bases, with 14 bases between. The CDR3 nucleotides read TGTGCCACCAGCAGACCAGGGTGGGCCTTTGAGCAGTTCTTC. Translated: CATSRPGWAFEQFF.

The V and J genes are TRBV20-1 and TRBJ2-1; a weak D match, TRBD2 (7 bases). Trimming shortened V by 3 bases and J by 0 bases, and 12 bases separated the two germline ends. The CDR3 length is 15 residues. Germline CDR1 and CDR2: DFQATT and SNEGSKA (reference sequence). The DNA of the CDR3 is TGCAGTGCTAGGGGGGCGGGGGCCTCCTACAATGAGCAGTTCTTC. Protein sequence: CSARGAGASYNEQFF.

This chain joins TRBV7-9 and TRBJ2-1; D not resolved. Trimming removed 2 bases at V and 0 bases at J, with 17 bases between. This CDR3 comprises 18 residues. Per germline, CDR1 SEHNR and CDR2 FQNEAQ (reference sequence). CDR3 region: CASSLTVPRLSSYNEQFF. In nucleotides, the CDR3 is TGTGCCAGCAGCTTAACAGTACCGCGACTTAGCTCCTACAATGAGCAGTTCTTC.

This clonotype has just one count. This chain links TRBV29-1 with TRBJ2-2; 12 nucleotides match TRBD1. This CDR3 comprises 14 residues. Losses at the gene ends were 3 bases for V and 7 bases for J; bases not matched to a gene: 3. The germline CDR1 and CDR2 sequences are SQVTM and ANQGSEA. CDR3 bases: TGCAGCGTTGAGGGACAGGGGGCAGACGGGGAGCTGTTTTTT. Translation: CSVEGQGADGELFF.

The chain carries TRBV6-5 and TRBJ1-1; no definite D call. Per the germline V gene, CDR1 is MNHEY and CDR2 is SVGAGI. The CDR3 has 13 residues. V lost 0 bases and J 10 bases, leaving 12 bases between the germline ends. CDR3 nucleotide sequence: TGTGCCAGCAGTTACTCGAACCCATTCACAGCTTTCTTT. It translates to CASSYSNPFTAFF.

The chain couples TRBV7-8 to TRBJ2-1; D is unresolved. This CDR3 comprises 11 residues. Trimming stripped 2 bases from V and 12 bases from J, with 8 bases between. Looked up from germline, CDR1 is SGHVS and CDR2 is FQNEAQ. CDR3 bases: TGTGCCAGCAGCTTACTCACGGGGCAGTTCTTC. Translated, it gives CASSLLTGQFF.

This chain connects TRBV7-6 to TRBJ2-5, with a weak D call TRBD1 (6 bases). Germline loops: CDR1 SGHVS, CDR2 FNYEAQ. CDR3 length equals 13 residues. Trimming left V 1 base short and J 5 bases short, with 8 bases between. The CDR3 loop reads CASSLDRVETQYF. Written as DNA, the CDR3 is TGTGCCAGCAGCTTAGACAGGGTGGAGACCCAGTACTTC.

The rearrangement joins TRBV11-1 to TRBJ2-7; TRBD2 matches 8 bases. Trimming removed 5 bases from V and 5 bases from J; junction bases left unmatched: 8. Germline CDR1 reads SGHAT; CDR2 reads FQDESV (reference sequence). There are 14 residues in the CDR3. The CDR3 spells CASSPRVAGHEQYF. CDR3 DNA: TGTGCCAGCAGCCCCCGGGTAGCGGGGCACGAGCAGTACTTC.

This sequence joins TRBV12-3 or TRBV12-4 and TRBJ2-5, with 7 bases matching TRBD2. The ends lost 4 bases at V and 2 bases at J; junction bases unmatched: 10. This CDR3 contains 16 residues. The CDR3 region has the DNA TGTGCCAGCAGTTCACCTCTAGGAGCGGGGCAAGAGACCCAGTACTTC. Amino acids: CASSSPLGAGQETQYF.

The CDR3 is CASSQVPGTTDTQYF. Written as DNA, the CDR3 is TGCGCCAGCAGCCAAGTCCCAGGAACCACAGATACGCAGTATTTT. The chain carries TRBV4-1 and TRBJ2-3; D remains ambiguous. Germline V gene data show CDR1 as MGHRA and CDR2 as YSYEKL. The CDR3 has 15 residues. Deletions cut 1 base from V and 2 bases from J, with 10 bases between.